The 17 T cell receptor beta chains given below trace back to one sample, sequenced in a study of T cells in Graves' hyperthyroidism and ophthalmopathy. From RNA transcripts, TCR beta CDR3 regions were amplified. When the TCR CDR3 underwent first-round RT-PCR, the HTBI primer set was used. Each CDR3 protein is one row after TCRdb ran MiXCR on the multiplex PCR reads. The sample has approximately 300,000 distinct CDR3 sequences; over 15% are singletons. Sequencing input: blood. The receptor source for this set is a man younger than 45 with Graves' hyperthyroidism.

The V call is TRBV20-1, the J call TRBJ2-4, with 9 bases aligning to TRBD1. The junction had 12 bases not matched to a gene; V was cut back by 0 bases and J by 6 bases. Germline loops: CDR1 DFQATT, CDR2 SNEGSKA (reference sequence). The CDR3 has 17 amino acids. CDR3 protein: CSAREGTGSLGGNIQYF. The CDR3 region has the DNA TGCAGTGCTAGAGAGGGGACAGGGAGTCTTGGTGGAAACATTCAGTACTTC.

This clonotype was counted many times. CDR3 sequence reads: CSARGRTSFQETQYF. The CDR3 nucleotides are TGCAGTGCTAGAGGTCGGACTAGTTTTCAAGAGACCCAGTACTTC. The chain uses TRBV20-1 and TRBJ2-5, with 7 bases identical to TRBD2. CDR1 DFQATT and CDR2 SNEGSKA come from the germline V gene (reference sequence). J gave up 2 bases and V 1 base, and 7 bases lay outside the gene matches. The CDR3 covers 15 residues.

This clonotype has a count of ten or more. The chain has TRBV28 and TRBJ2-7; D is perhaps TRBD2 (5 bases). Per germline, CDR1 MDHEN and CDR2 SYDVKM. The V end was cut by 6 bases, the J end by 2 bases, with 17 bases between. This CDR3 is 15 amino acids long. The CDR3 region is CASSGASTGAYEQYF. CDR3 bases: TGTGCCAGCAGCGGTGCTTCGACCGGGGCCTACGAGCAGTACTTC.

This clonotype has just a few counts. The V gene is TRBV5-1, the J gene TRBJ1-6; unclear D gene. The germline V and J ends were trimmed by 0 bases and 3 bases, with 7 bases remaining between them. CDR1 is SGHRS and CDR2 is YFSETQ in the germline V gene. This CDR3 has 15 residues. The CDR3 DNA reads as TGCGCCAGCAGCTTGGACGGTGGCTATAATTCACCCCTCCACTTT. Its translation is CASSLDGGYNSPLHF.

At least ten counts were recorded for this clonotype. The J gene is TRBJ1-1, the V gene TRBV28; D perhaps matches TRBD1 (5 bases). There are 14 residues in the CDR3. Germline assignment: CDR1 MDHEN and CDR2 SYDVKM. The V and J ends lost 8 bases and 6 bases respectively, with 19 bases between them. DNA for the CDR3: TGTGCCAGCCTAACGGGGGGGAGGTTACCTGAAGCTTTCTTT. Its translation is CASLTGGRLPEAFF. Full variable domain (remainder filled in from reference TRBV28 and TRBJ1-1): DVKVTQSSRYLVKRTGEKVFLECVQDMDHENMFWYRQDPGLGLRLIYFSYDVKMKEKGDIPEGYSVSREKKERFSLILESASTNQTSMYLCASLTGGRLPEAFFGQGTRLTVV.

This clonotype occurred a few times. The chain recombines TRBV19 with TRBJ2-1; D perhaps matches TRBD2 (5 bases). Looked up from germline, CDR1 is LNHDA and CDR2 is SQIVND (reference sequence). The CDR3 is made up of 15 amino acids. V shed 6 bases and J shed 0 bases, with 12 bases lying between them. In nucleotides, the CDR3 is TGTGCCAGTAGGATAACCAGCGGCTCCTACAATGAGCAGTTCTTC. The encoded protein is CASRITSGSYNEQFF. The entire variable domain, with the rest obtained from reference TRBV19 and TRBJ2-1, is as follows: DGGITQSPKYLFRKEGQNVTLSCEQNLNHDAMYWYRQDPGQGLRLIYYSQIVNDFQKGDIAEGYSVSREKKESFPLTVTSAQKNPTAFYLCASRITSGSYNEQFFGPGTRLTVL.

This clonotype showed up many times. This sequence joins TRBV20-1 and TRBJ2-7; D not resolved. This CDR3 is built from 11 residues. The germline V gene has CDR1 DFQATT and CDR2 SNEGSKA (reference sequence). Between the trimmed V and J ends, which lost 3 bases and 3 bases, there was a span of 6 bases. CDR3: CSASVNYEQYF. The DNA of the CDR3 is TGCAGTGCTAGTGTGAACTACGAGCAGTACTTC.

The CDR3 here is CASSFSGGGRTYNEQFF. The CDR3 coding sequence is TGTGCCAGCAGCTTCTCCGGGGGCGGGAGGACGTACAATGAGCAGTTCTTC. The chain joins TRBV13 to TRBJ2-1, with 8 bases lining up with TRBD2. Trimming removed 3 bases from V and 4 bases from J; junction bases left unmatched: 11. CDR1 and CDR2 (germline): PRHDT, FYEKMQ (reference sequence). The CDR3 is made up of 17 amino acids.

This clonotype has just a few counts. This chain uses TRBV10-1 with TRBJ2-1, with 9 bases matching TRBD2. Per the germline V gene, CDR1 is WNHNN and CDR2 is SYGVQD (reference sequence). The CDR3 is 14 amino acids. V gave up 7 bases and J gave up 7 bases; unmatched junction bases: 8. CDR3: CASTGGRASNEQFF. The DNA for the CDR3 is TGCGCCAGCACTGGCGGGAGGGCCTCGAATGAGCAGTTCTTC.

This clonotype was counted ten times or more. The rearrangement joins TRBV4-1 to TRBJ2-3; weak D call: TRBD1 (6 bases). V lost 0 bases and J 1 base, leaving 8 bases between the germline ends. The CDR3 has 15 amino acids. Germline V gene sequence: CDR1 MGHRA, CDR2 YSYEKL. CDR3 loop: CASSQDGGGTDTQYF. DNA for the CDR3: TGCGCCAGCAGCCAAGATGGGGGCGGCACAGATACGCAGTATTTT.

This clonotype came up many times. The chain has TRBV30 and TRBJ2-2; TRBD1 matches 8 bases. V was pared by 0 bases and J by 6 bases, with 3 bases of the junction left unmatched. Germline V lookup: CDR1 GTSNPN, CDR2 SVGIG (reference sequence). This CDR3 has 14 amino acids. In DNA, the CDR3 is TGTGCCTGGAGTGTACTACAGGGGGCCGGGGAGCTGTTTTTT. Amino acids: CAWSVLQGAGELFF.

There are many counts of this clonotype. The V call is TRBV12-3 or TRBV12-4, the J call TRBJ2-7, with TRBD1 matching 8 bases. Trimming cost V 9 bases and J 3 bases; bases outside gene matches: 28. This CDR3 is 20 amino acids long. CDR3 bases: TGTGCCAGACGGCCCCCCCACCTCTGTCATCAGGGGGCCGTGAACTACGAGCAGTACTTC. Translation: CARRPPHLCHQGAVNYEQYF.

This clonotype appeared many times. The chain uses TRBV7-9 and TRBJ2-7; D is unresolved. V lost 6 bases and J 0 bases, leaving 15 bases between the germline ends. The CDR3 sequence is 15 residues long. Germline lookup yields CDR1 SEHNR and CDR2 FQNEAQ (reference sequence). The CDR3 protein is CASRQSSSSSYEQYF. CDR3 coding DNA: TGTGCCAGCAGACAGAGTTCATCAAGCTCCTACGAGCAGTACTTC.

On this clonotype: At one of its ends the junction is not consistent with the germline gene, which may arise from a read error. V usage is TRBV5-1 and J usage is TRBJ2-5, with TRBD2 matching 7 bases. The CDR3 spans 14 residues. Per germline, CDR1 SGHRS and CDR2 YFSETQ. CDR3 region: CASSARGGEETQYF. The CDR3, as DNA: TGTGCCAGCAGCGCGCGGGGAGGGGAGGAGACCCAGTACTTC.

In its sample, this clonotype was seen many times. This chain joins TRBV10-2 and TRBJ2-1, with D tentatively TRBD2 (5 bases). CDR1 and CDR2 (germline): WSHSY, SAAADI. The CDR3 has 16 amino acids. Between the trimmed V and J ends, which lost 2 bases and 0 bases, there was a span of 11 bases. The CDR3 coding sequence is TGCGCCAGCAGTGAGGGGGTAGCGTACTCCTACAATGAGCAGTTCTTC. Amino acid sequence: CASSEGVAYSYNEQFF.

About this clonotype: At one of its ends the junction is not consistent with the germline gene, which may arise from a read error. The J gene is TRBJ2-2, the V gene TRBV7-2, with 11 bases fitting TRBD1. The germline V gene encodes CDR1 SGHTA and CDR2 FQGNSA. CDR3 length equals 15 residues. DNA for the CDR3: TGTGCCGGCAGCTGGACAGGGGGCAACGGCGGGGAGCTGTTTTTT. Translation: CAGSWTGGNGGELFF. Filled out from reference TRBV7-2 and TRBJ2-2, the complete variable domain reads GAGVSQSPSNKVTEKGKDVELRCDPISGHTALYWYRQSLGQGLEFLIYFQGNSAPDKSGLPSDRFSAERTGGSVSTLTIQRTQQEDSAVYLCAGSWTGGNGGELFFGEGSRLTVL.

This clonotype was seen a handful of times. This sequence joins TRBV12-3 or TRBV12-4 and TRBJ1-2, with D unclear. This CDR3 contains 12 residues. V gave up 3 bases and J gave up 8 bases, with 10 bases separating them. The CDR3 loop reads CASSFAPGGYTF. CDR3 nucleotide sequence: TGTGCCAGCAGTTTCGCCCCCGGGGGCTACACCTTC.